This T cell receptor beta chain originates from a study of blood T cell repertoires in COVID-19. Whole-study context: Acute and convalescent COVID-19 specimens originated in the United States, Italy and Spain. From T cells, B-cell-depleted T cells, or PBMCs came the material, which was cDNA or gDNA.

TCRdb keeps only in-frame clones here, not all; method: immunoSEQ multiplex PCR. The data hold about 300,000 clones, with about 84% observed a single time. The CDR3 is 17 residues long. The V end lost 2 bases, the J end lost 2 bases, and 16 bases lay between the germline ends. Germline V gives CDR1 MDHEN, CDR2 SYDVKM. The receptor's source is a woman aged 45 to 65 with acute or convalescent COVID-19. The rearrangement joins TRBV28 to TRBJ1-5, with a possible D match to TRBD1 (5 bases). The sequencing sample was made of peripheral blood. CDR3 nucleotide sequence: TGTGCCAGCAGTTTAATTCGGGGGAAGGTGCGCAATCAGCCCCAGCATTTT. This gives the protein CASSLIRGKVRNQPQHF.